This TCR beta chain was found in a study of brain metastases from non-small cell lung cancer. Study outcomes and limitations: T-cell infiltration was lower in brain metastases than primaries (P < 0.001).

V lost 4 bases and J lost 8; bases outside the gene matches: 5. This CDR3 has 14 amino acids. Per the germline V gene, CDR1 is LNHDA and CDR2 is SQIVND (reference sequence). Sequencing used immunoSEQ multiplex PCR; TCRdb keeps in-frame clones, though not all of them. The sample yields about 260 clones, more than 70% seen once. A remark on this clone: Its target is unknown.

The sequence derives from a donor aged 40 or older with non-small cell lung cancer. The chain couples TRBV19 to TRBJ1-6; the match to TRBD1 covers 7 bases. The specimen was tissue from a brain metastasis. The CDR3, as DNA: TGTGCCAGTAGTAGAGGGGGCGGTGATTCACCCCTCCACTTT. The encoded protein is CASSRGGGDSPLHF.